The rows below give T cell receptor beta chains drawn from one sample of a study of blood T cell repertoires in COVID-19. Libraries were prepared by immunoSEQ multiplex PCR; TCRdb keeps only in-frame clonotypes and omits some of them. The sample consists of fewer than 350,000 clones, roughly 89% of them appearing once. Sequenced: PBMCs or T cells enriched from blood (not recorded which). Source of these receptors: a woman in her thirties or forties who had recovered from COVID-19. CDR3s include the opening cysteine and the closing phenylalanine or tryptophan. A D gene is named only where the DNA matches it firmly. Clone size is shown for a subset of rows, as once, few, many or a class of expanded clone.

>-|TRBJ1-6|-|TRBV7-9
CASSPDSSPLHF
TGTGCCAGCAGCCCGGACAGTTCACCCCTCCACTTT
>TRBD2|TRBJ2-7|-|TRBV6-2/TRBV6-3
CASSTTGLAGYEQYF
TGTGCCAGCAGCACCACGGGACTAGCGGGCTACGAGCAGTACTTC
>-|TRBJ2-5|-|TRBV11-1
CASSPLRGETQYF
TGTGCCAGCAGCCCCCTCCGAGGAGAGACCCAGTACTTC
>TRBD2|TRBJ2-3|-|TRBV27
CASSSEREGWDTQYF
TGTGCCAGCAGTTCAGAGCGGGAGGGCTGGGATACGCAGTATTTT
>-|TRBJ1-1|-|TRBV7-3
CASSLTGGVKSTEAFF
TGTGCCAGCAGCTTAACTGGAGGGGTTAAGAGCACTGAAGCTTTCTTT
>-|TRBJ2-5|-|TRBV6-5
CASRSTEQGGETQYF
TGTGCCAGCAGAAGTACTGAACAGGGTGGAGAGACCCAGTACTTC
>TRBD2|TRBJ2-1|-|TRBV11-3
CASSRGTRFDDEQFF
TGTGCCAGCAGCCGAGGGACTAGATTCGACGATGAGCAGTTCTTC
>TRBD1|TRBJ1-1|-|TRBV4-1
CASSRDRGGNTEAFF
TGCGCCAGCAGCCGGGACAGGGGGGGGAACACTGAAGCTTTCTTT
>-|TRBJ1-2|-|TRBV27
CASRQGGGYTF
TGTGCCAGCAGGCAAGGGGGTGGCTACACCTTC
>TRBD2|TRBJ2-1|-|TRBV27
CASSPLAGGGNEQFF
TGTGCCAGCAGTCCTCTAGCGGGAGGAGGTAATGAGCAGTTCTTC
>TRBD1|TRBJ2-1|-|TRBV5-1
CASSLWTGGDSAQFF
TGCGCCAGCAGCTTGTGGACAGGGGGCGATTCGGCGCAGTTCTTC
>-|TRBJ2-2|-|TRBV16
CASAEFFPGELFF
TGTGCCAGCGCAGAATTTTTCCCCGGGGAGCTGTTTTTT
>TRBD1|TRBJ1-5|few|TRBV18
CASSPTGTISNQPQHF
TGTGCCAGCTCACCGACAGGGACCATTAGCAATCAGCCCCAGCATTTT
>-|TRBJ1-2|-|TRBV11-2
CASSRLTAYGYTF
TGTGCCAGCAGTAGGTTAACAGCTTATGGCTACACCTTC
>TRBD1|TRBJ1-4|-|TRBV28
CASKDRGNEKLFF
TGTGCCAGCAAGGACAGGGGCAATGAAAAACTGTTTTTT
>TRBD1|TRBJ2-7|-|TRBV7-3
CASSLKPGQGNGSGYEQYF
TGTGCCAGCAGCCTAAAACCGGGACAGGGGAACGGGAGCGGCTACGAGCAGTACTTC
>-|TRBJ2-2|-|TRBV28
CASWGAGGTGELFF
TGTGCCAGCTGGGGAGCAGGCGGCACCGGGGAGCTGTTTTTT
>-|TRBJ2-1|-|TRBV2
CASSADNEQFF
TGTGCCAGCAGTGCTGACAATGAGCAGTTCTTC
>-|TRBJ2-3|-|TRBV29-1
CSVEGHRMADTQYF
TGCAGCGTTGAGGGCCACCGGATGGCAGATACGCAGTATTTT
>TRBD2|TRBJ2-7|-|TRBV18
CASSPRTSGTHYEQYF
TGTGCCAGCTCACCGAGGACTAGCGGGACGCACTACGAGCAGTACTTC
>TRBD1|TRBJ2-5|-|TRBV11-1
CASRPQSGTVYF
TGTGCCAGCAGACCTCAATCCGGGACAGTCTACTTC
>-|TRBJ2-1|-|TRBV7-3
CASSPEGGKRDYNEQFF
TGTGCCAGCAGCCCCGAGGGTGGAAAAAGGGACTACAATGAGCAGTTCTTC
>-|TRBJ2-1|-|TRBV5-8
CASSRGRGQTSYNEQFF
TGTGCCAGCAGCCGGGGCAGGGGCCAAACATCCTACAATGAGCAGTTCTTC
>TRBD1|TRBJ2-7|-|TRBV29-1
CSVKTTGTGTREQYF
TGCAGCGTCAAAACTACCGGGACAGGGACTCGCGAGCAGTACTTC
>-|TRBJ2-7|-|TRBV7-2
CASSPRRRIPEQYF
TGTGCCAGCAGCCCAAGGCGGCGCATCCCCGAGCAGTACTTC
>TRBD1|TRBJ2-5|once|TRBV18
CASSPETGEETQYF
TGTGCCAGCTCACCAGAGACAGGGGAAGAGACCCAGTACTTC
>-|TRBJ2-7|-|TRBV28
CASSFSARLYEQYF
TGTGCCAGCAGTTTTTCGGCCAGGTTATACGAGCAGTACTTC
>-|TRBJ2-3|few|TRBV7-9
CASSSTDTQYF
TGTGCCAGCAGCTCGACAGATACGCAGTATTTT
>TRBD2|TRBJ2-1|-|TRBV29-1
CSVRRLAGASNEQFF
TGCAGCGTCCGCCGGTTAGCGGGAGCCTCCAATGAGCAGTTCTTC
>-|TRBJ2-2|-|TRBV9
CASSVDTGAGELFF
TGTGCCAGCAGCGTAGATACAGGTGCCGGGGAGCTGTTTTTT
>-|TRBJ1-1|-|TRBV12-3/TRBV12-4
CASSRDTYTEAFF
TGTGCCAGCAGCCGGGACACCTACACTGAAGCTTTCTTT
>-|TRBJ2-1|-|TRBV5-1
CASSSPGGNEQFF
TGCGCCAGCAGTTCCCCAGGGGGGAATGAGCAGTTCTTC
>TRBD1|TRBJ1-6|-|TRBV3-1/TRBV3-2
CASSQGQGGLVPLHF
TGTGCCAGCAGCCAAGGACAGGGAGGATTAGTCCCCCTCCACTTT
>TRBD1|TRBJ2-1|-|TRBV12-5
CASGQDRGPSGEQFF
TGTGCTAGTGGTCAGGACAGGGGCCCCTCGGGGGAGCAGTTCTTC
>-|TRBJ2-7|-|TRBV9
CASSVAVAPTYEQYF
TGTGCCAGCAGCGTAGCCGTGGCACCGACCTACGAGCAGTACTTC
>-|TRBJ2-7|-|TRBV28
CASSSAAESSYEQYF
TGTGCCAGCAGTTCAGCAGCGGAGAGCTCCTACGAGCAGTACTTC
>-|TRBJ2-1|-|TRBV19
CASSMVAQRRDGEQFF
TGTGCCAGTAGTATGGTCGCCCAAAGGAGGGACGGGGAGCAGTTCTTC
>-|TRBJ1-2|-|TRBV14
CASSQGLRGGYGYTF
TGTGCCAGCAGCCAAGGGCTCAGGGGCGGCTATGGCTACACCTTC
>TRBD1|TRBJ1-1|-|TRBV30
CAWRQQGGGTEAFF
TGTGCCTGGAGGCAACAGGGGGGAGGCACTGAAGCTTTCTTT
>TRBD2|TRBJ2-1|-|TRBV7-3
CASSTGLAGEQFF
TGTGCCAGCAGCACAGGACTAGCGGGAGAGCAGTTCTTC
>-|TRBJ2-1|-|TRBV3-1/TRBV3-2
CASSTRQGTAGDKNEQFF
TGTGCCAGCAGCACCCGACAGGGGACGGCGGGAGATAAGAATGAGCAGTTCTTC
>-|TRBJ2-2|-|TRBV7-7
CASSPTPGVGVAANTGELFF
TGTGCTAGCAGCCCGACCCCTGGGGTAGGGGTAGCGGCGAACACCGGGGAGCTGTTTTTT
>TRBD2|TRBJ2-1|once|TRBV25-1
CASSEWEGGEQFF
TGTGCCAGCAGTGAATGGGAGGGTGGTGAGCAGTTCTTC
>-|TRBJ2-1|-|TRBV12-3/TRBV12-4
CASSFGGNEQFF
TGTGCCAGCAGTTTTGGCGGGAATGAGCAGTTCTTC
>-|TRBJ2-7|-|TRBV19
CASSIGSSWPSEQYF
TGTGCCAGTAGTATAGGAAGTAGCTGGCCCTCCGAGCAGTACTTC
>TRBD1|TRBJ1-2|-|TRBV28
CASSPSDRGQGYTF
TGTGCCAGCAGTCCGTCCGACAGGGGGCAAGGCTACACCTTC
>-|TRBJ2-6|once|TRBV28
CASSPGGSGANVLTF
TGTGCCAGCAGCCCCGGGGGCTCTGGGGCCAACGTCCTGACTTTC
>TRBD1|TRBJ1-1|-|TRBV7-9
CASRRQGPNTEAFF
TGTGCCAGCAGGCGACAGGGCCCGAACACTGAAGCTTTCTTT
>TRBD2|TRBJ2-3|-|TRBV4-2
CASSQRLATDTQYF
TGTGCCAGCAGCCAGCGACTAGCGACAGATACGCAGTATTTT
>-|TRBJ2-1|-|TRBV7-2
CASTQGQLNEQFF
TGTGCCAGCACCCAGGGGCAACTCAATGAGCAGTTCTTC